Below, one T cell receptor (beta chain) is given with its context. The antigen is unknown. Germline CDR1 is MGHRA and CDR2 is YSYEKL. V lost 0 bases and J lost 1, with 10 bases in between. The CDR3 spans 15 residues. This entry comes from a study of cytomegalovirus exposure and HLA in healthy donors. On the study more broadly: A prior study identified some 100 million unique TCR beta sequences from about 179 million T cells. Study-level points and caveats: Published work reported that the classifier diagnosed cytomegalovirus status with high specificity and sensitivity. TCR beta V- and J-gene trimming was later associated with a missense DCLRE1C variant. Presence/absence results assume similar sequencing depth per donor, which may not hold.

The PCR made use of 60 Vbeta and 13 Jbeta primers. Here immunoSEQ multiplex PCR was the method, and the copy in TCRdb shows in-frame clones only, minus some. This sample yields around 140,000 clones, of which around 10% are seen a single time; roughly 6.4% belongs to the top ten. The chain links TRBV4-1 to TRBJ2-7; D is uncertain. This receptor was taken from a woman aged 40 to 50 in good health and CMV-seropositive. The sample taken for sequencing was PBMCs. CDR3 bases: TGCGCCAGCAGCCAAGAACTCAGAGCGTCCTACGAGCAGTACTTC. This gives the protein CASSQELRASYEQYF.